The 18 T cell receptor beta chains given below trace back to one sample, sequenced in a study of cytomegalovirus exposure and HLA in healthy donors. The PCR used 60 Vbeta and 13 Jbeta primers. Here immunoSEQ multiplex PCR was the method, and the copy in TCRdb shows in-frame clones only, minus some. This sample carries roughly 100,000 clones, over 60% of them seen once, and the ten largest clones take approximately 8%. The sample comprised PBMCs. The receptors stem from a female donor in good health and CMV-seronegative.

The gene calls are TRBV6-5 and TRBJ2-7; D is perhaps TRBD1 (6 bases). CDR1 is MNHEY, CDR2 SVGAGI, per germline. V was shortened by 0 bases and J by 3 bases, with 12 bases between the two germline ends. The CDR3 sequence is 15 residues long. CDR3 in DNA: TGTGCCAGCAGTTACTCGGGCAGGGGTGACTACGAGCAGTACTTC. Protein: CASSYSGRGDYEQYF.

This rearrangement joins TRBV19 to TRBJ1-1; 8 bases fit TRBD1. After removal of 5 bases from V and 4 bases from J, the junction contained 9 bases not matched to a gene. The germline V gene has CDR1 LNHDA and CDR2 SQIVND (reference sequence). This CDR3 region has 15 residues. The CDR3 here is CASSSRQGYITEAFF. The CDR3 DNA reads TGTGCCAGTAGTTCCAGACAGGGGTATATCACTGAAGCTTTCTTT. Variable domain in full (rest from reference TRBV19 and TRBJ1-1): DGGITQSPKYLFRKEGQNVTLSCEQNLNHDAMYWYRQDPGQGLRLIYYSQIVNDFQKGDIAEGYSVSREKKESFPLTVTSAQKNPTAFYLCASSSRQGYITEAFFGQGTRLTVV.

The chain links TRBV10-3 to TRBJ1-1; D is uncertain. The germline V gene encodes CDR1 ENHRY and CDR2 SYGVKD. The CDR3 length is 15 residues. The V gene lost 3 bases and the J gene lost 4 bases, with 15 bases spanning the gap. DNA for the CDR3: TGTGCCATCAGTGATCATACGGGCCGGGGCACTGAAGCTTTCTTT. Amino acid sequence: CAISDHTGRGTEAFF.

This clone has a single count. The CDR3 reads CASSFLAGLYNEQFF. Written as DNA, the CDR3 is TGTGCCAGCAGCTTCCTAGCGGGGCTATACAATGAGCAGTTCTTC. V gene TRBV7-2 combines with J gene TRBJ2-1, with 9 bases fitting TRBD2. Germline V CDR1 and CDR2: SGHTA, FQGNSA. The CDR3 is 15 amino acids. J lost 4 bases, V lost 3 bases, and 4 bases had no gene match. Together with reference TRBV7-2 and TRBJ2-1, the CDR3 gives the full variable domain: GAGVSQSPSNKVTEKGKDVELRCDPISGHTALYWYRQSLGQGLEFLIYFQGNSAPDKSGLPSDRFSAERTGGSVSTLTIQRTQQEDSAVYLCASSFLAGLYNEQFFGPGTRLTVL.

The V gene is TRBV5-8, the J gene TRBJ1-1; maybe TRBD1 (6 bases). The V end was cut by 1 base, the J end by 1 base, with 8 bases between. The germline V gene has CDR1 SGHTS and CDR2 YDEGEE. This CDR3 has 14 residues. The CDR3 DNA follows: TGTGCCAGCAGCTTGTACAGGGCGAACACTGAAGCTTTCTTT. Its translation is CASSLYRANTEAFF.

Concerning this clone: One junction end disagrees with the germline gene, perhaps due to a read error. The V call is TRBV7-7, the J call TRBJ2-3; maybe TRBD1 (6 bases). From germline, CDR1 is SSHAT and CDR2 FNYEAQ (reference sequence). CDR3 size: 13 residues. The CDR3 region is CASSQTGIDTQYF. The DNA for the CDR3 is TGTGCTAGCAGCCAGACAGGTATCGATACGCAGTATTTT.

The chain couples TRBV19 to TRBJ2-6, with 8 bases that match TRBD2. V was pared by 7 bases and J by 0 bases, with 8 bases of the junction left unmatched. Germline CDR1 reads LNHDA; CDR2 reads SQIVND (reference sequence). This CDR3 region has 17 residues. The DNA of the CDR3 is TGTGCCAGTACCGATCGGGGGGGGTTCTCTGGGGCCAACGTCCTGACTTTC. Protein sequence: CASTDRGGFSGANVLTF.

This clone turned up a few times. The chain links TRBV19 to TRBJ1-4; 7 bases are shared with TRBD1. Germline V gene data show CDR1 as LNHDA and CDR2 as SQIVND (reference sequence). V lost 5 bases to trimming and J lost 5 bases; unmatched junction nucleotides: 8. The CDR3 spans 15 residues. In nucleotides, the CDR3 is TGTGCCAGTAGTGACAAGGGGGCCGGAAATGAAAAACTGTTTTTT. This gives the protein CASSDKGAGNEKLFF.

The chain recombines TRBV7-3 with TRBJ2-1; 9 bases map to TRBD1. The ends lost 5 bases at V and 4 bases at J; junction bases unmatched: 15. Per the germline V gene, CDR1 is SGHTA and CDR2 is FQGTGA. CDR3 length: 18 amino acids. CDR3 in DNA: TGTGCCAGCAGCCCCAGGCCCCTCGACAGGGGGAGTTACAATGAGCAGTTCTTC. Translating gives CASSPRPLDRGSYNEQFF.

V is TRBV28 and J is TRBJ1-5; 7 bases line up with TRBD1. With 6 bases clipped from V and 6 bases from J, the junction kept 11 bases outside the gene matches. The germline CDR1 and CDR2 sequences are MDHEN and SYDVKM. CDR3 length equals 15 residues. The CDR3 coding sequence is TGTGCCAGCAGGATGAGGGGGCGGTTCGGTCAGCCCCAGCATTTT. Residues: CASRMRGRFGQPQHF.

The chain joins TRBV7-8 to TRBJ1-2, with unresolved D. V was shortened by 3 bases and J by 5 bases, with 19 bases between the two germline ends. The CDR3 loop spans 16 amino acids. Germline V gene data show CDR1 as SGHVS and CDR2 as FQNEAQ. The chain's CDR3 is CASSLVLTAPIYGYTF. CDR3 DNA sequence: TGTGCCAGCAGCTTGGTCCTAACAGCCCCTATATATGGCTACACCTTC.

The V and J genes are TRBV28 and TRBJ2-1; 11 positions agree with TRBD2. The J segment lost 7 bases and the V segment lost 0 bases, leaving 5 bases of the junction unmatched. The germline gives CDR1 MDHEN, CDR2 SYDVKM. CDR3 length: 16 amino acids. This chain's CDR3 is CASSLWRSSGRNEQFF. CDR3 DNA sequence: TGTGCCAGCAGTTTATGGAGGTCTAGCGGGAGGAATGAGCAGTTCTTC.

This chain connects TRBV5-1 to TRBJ1-4; 7 nucleotides match TRBD1. Germline V gives CDR1 SGHRS, CDR2 YFSETQ. This CDR3 is built from 14 residues. The V and J ends lost 4 bases and 8 bases, in that order; junction bases with no gene match: 8. DNA of the CDR3: TGCGCCAGCAGCCCGGGACAGATAGAAGAAAAACTGTTTTTT. It yields the protein CASSPGQIEEKLFF.

This chain uses TRBV5-1 with TRBJ1-1; possible D gene TRBD1, 5 bases. Between the trimmed V and J ends, which lost 0 bases and 5 bases, there was a span of 17 bases. Germline values: CDR1 SGHRS, CDR2 YFSETQ. The CDR3 consists of 16 residues. The CDR3 DNA is TGCGCCAGCAGCTTGGAGGGTCAGGGTAGGGCGACTGAAGCTTTCTTT. Protein product: CASSLEGQGRATEAFF.

The gene calls are TRBV5-5 and TRBJ2-7; 7 nucleotides agree with TRBD1. Trimming took 0 bases from V and 5 from J; bases not matched to a gene: 8. Germline lookup yields CDR1 SGHKS and CDR2 YYEKEE (reference sequence). The CDR3 extends over 15 amino acids. DNA of the CDR3: TGTGCCAGCAGCTTGGTGGGGACAGCCCCCGACGAGCAGTACTTC. This translates into CASSLVGTAPDEQYF.

This clone was observed once. The rearrangement links TRBV19 to TRBJ2-6, with D hard to call. Trimming left V 5 bases short and J 0 bases short, with 14 bases between. This CDR3 comprises 17 residues. The germline CDR1 and CDR2 sequences are LNHDA and SQIVND (reference sequence). CDR3 coding DNA: TGTGCCAGTAGTGTGACAACCGTTTACTCTGGGGCCAACGTCCTGACTTTC. Its translation is CASSVTTVYSGANVLTF. Drawing the rest from reference TRBV19 and TRBJ2-6, the complete variable domain is DGGITQSPKYLFRKEGQNVTLSCEQNLNHDAMYWYRQDPGQGLRLIYYSQIVNDFQKGDIAEGYSVSREKKESFPLTVTSAQKNPTAFYLCASSVTTVYSGANVLTFGAGSRLTVL.

The chain couples TRBV5-1 to TRBJ1-2; 11 nucleotides match TRBD1. CDR3 length: 14 amino acids. V was clipped by 4 bases and J by 5 bases; unmatched bases: 4. Looked up from germline, CDR1 is SGHRS and CDR2 is YFSETQ. CDR3 protein: CASSPGTGGYGYTF. The CDR3 DNA is TGCGCCAGCAGCCCCGGGACAGGGGGTTATGGCTACACCTTC.

The chain joins TRBV6-5 to TRBJ1-1, with 9 bases that match TRBD1. The ends lost 2 bases at V and 5 bases at J; junction bases unmatched: 6. The CDR3 loop spans 15 amino acids. Germline assignment: CDR1 MNHEY and CDR2 SVGAGI. The CDR3 protein is CASSYPTGGQTEAFF. CDR3 in DNA: TGTGCCAGCAGTTACCCGACAGGGGGACAAACTGAAGCTTTCTTT.